This paragraph reports one T cell receptor (beta chain). This entry is derived from a study of shared clonotypes between healthy human individuals. Overall study: The cohort had two women and a few men, ages 18 to 49.

Clones were read by immunoSEQ multiplex PCR, and TCRdb kept only the in-frame ones, dropping some. The repertoire holds around 1 million clones, with roughly 72% as singletons. The CDR3 consists of 15 residues. The sequence was collected from a man aged 18-30 years in good health. Sequencing input: memory CD4+ T cells sorted from blood. Subset specified: CD45RA-negative fraction. The chain links TRBV21-1 to TRBJ2-2; the table's TRBD1 call for D was not verified on the DNA. TRBV21-1 is recorded as a pseudogene. The CDR3 spells CASSTRTENTGELFF. In DNA form, the CDR3 reads TGTGCCAGCAGCACCCGGACAGAGAACACCGGGGAGCTGTTTTTT.